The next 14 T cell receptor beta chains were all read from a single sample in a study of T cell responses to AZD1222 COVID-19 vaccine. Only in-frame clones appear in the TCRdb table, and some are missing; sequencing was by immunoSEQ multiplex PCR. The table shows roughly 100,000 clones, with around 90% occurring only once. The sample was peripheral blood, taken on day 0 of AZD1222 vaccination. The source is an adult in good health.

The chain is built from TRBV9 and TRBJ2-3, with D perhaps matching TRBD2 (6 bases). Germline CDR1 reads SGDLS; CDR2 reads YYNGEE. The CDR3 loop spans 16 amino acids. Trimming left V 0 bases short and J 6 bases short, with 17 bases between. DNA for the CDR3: TGTGCCAGCAGCGTAGGAGCGGGTGGAGGTTCGGATACGCAGTATTTT. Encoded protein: CASSVGAGGGSDTQYF. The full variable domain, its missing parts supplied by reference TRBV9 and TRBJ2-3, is DSGVTQTPKHLITATGQRVTLRCSPRSGDLSVYWYQQSLDQGLQFLIQYYNGEERAKGNILERFSAQQFPDLHSELNLSSLELGDSALYFCASSVGAGGGSDTQYFGPGTRLTVL.

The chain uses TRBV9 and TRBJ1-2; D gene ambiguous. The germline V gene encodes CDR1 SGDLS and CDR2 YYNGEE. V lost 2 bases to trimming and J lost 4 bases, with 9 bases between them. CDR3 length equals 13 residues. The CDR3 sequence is CASSVQESYGYTF. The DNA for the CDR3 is TGTGCCAGCAGCGTGCAGGAGTCCTATGGCTACACCTTC.

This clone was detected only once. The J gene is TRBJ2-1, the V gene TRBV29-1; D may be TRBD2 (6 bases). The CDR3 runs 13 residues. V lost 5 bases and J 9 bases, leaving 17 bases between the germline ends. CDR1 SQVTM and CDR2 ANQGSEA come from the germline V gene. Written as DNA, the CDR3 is TGCAGCGTTAGGGTGGGGGGAGCGGCTGAGCAGTTCTTC. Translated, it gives CSVRVGGAAEQFF.

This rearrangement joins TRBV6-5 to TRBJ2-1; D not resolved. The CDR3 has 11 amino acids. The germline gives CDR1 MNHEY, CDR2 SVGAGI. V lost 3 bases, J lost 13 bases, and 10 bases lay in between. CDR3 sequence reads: CASSYIGFQFF. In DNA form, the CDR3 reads TGTGCCAGCAGTTATATAGGGTTCCAGTTCTTC.

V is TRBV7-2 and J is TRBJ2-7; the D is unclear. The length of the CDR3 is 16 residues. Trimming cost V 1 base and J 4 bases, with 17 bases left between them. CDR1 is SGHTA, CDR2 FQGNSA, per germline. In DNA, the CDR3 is TGTGCCAGCAGCTTAGTGGGCGGACCAGGCGGATACGAGCAGTACTTC. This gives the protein CASSLVGGPGGYEQYF.

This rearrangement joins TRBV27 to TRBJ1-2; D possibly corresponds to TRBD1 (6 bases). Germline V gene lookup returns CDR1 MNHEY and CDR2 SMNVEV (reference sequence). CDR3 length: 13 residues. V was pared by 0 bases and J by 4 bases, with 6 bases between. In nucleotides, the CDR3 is TGTGCCAGCAGTTTATCAGGGGGCTATGGCTACACCTTC. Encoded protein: CASSLSGGYGYTF.

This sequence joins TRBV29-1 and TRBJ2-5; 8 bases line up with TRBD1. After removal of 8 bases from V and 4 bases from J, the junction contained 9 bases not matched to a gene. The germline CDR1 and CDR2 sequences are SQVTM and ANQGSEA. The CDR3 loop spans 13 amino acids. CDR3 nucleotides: TGCAGCACAATCGGACAGGGAGGAGAGACCCAGTACTTC. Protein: CSTIGQGGETQYF.

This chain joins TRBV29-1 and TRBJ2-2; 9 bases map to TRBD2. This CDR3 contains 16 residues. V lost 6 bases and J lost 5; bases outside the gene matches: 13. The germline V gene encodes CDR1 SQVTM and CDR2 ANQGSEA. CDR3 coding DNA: TGCAGCGTAGGGACTCGCGGGGGGGCCGGGACCGGGGAGCTGTTTTTT. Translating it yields CSVGTRGGAGTGELFF.

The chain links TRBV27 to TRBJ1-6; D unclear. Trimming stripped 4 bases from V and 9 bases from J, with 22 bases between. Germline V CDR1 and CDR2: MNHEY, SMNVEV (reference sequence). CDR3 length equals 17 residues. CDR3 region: CASSSRAPLVSGSPLHF. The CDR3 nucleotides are TGTGCCAGCAGTTCACGGGCCCCCCTGGTCTCGGGTTCACCCCTCCACTTT.

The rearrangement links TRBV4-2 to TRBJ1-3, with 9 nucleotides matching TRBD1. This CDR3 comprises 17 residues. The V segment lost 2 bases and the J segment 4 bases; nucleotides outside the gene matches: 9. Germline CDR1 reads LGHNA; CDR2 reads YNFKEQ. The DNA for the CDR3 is TGTGCCAGCAGCCAACCCTGGGACAGGGCGGGCGGAAACACCATATATTTT. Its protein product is CASSQPWDRAGGNTIYF.

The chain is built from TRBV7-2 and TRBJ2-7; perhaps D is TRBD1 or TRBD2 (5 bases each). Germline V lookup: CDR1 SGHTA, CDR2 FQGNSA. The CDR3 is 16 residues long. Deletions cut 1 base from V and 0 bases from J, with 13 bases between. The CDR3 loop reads CASSLVGRDLSYEQYF. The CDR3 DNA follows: TGTGCCAGCAGCTTAGTAGGCAGGGACCTCTCCTACGAGCAGTACTTC.

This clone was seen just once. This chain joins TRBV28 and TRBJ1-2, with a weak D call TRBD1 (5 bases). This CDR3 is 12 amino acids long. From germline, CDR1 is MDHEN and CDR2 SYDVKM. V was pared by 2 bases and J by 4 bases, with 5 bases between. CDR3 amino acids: CASSLGGYGYTF. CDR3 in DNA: TGTGCCAGCAGTTTAGGGGGCTATGGCTACACCTTC.

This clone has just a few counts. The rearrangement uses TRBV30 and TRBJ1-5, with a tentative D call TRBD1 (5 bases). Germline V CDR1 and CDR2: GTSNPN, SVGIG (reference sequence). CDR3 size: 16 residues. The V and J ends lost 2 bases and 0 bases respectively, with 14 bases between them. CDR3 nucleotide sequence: TGTGCCTGGAGTCTTGGGGCAGGGACTAGCAATCAGCCCCAGCATTTT. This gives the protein CAWSLGAGTSNQPQHF.

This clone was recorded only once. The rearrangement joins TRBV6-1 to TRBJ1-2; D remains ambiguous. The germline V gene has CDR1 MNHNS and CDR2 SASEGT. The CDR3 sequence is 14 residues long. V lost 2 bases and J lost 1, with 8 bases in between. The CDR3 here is CASSEFDFNYGYTF. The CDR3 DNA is TGTGCCAGCAGTGAATTTGACTTTAACTATGGCTACACCTTC.